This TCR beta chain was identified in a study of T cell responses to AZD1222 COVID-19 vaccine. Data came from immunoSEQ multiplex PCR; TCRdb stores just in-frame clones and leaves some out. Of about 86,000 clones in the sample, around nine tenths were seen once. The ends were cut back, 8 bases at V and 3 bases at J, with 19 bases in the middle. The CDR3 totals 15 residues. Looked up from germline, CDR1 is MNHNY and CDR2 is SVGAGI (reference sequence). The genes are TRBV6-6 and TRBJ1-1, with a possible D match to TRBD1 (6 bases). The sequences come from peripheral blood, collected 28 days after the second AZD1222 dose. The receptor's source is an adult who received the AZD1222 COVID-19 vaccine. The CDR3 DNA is TGTGCCAGCTCCTTAACAAAGGGGGGATACACTGAAGCTTTCTTT. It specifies CASSLTKGGYTEAFF.